What follows are 26 T cell receptor beta chains derived from one specimen sequenced in a study of T cell responses to AZD1222 COVID-19 vaccine. The data were produced by immunoSEQ multiplex PCR, yet TCRdb's version contains in-frame clones alone and is incomplete. The sample records 120,000 to 150,000 clones, 70% to 90% being singletons. The sequenced sample was peripheral blood, obtained on day 0 of AZD1222 vaccination. The receptors derive from an adult in good health.

V is TRBV4-2 and J is TRBJ2-7; D is unclear. CDR3 length equals 13 residues. The germline V and J ends were trimmed by 1 base and 0 bases, with 4 bases remaining between them. The germline gives CDR1 LGHNA, CDR2 YNFKEQ. The CDR3 loop reads CASSQASSYEQYF. CDR3 coding DNA: TGTGCCAGCAGCCAAGCTAGCTCCTACGAGCAGTACTTC.

This clone has more than one count but fewer than ten. The chain uses TRBV7-9 and TRBJ1-1; D unresolved. This CDR3 comprises 13 residues. V lost 3 bases to trimming and J lost 3 bases, with 8 bases between them. Per the germline V gene, CDR1 is SEHNR and CDR2 is FQNEAQ (reference sequence). DNA of the CDR3: TGTGCCAGCAGCTTTCCGGACCACACTGAAGCTTTCTTT. It yields the protein CASSFPDHTEAFF.

This chain uses TRBV9 with TRBJ1-5; TRBD1 aligns across 10 bases. Trimming cost V 0 bases and J 4 bases; bases outside gene matches: 1. In germline, CDR1 is SGDLS, CDR2 YYNGEE. CDR3 length: 15 residues. CDR3 nucleotides: TGTGCCAGCAGCGTAGGGGACAGGGGTAATCAGCCCCAGCATTTT. Amino acid sequence: CASSVGDRGNQPQHF.

This chain joins TRBV14 and TRBJ2-1; no clear D gene. V lost 8 bases to trimming and J lost 5 bases, with 13 bases between them. CDR1 SGHDN and CDR2 FVKESK come from the germline V gene. The CDR3 has 13 residues. CDR3 loop: CASSSSVHNEQFF. DNA for the CDR3: TGTGCCAGCTCGTCTAGTGTACACAATGAGCAGTTCTTC.

The V and J genes are TRBV27 and TRBJ2-7; D gene unclear. Trimming left V 5 bases short and J 3 bases short, with 11 bases between. The CDR3 consists of 13 residues. CDR1 and CDR2 from the germline V gene are MNHEY and SMNVEV (reference sequence). The CDR3 here is CASSPHAGYEQYF. CDR3 coding DNA: TGTGCCAGCAGTCCACACGCCGGCTACGAGCAGTACTTC.

The chain carries TRBV7-2 and TRBJ2-1; no definite D call. Germline CDR1 and CDR2: SGHTA and FQGNSA. CDR3 length: 14 amino acids. The V end lost 4 bases, the J end lost 3 bases, and 10 bases lay between the germline ends. This chain's CDR3 is CASSYGGYYNEQFF. CDR3 in DNA: TGTGCCAGCAGCTACGGCGGATACTACAATGAGCAGTTCTTC.

This clone was found once. The chain is built from TRBV28 and TRBJ1-4; D is undetermined. V was clipped by 7 bases and J by 8 bases, with 17 bases between them. The CDR3 contains 14 residues. Germline CDR1 and CDR2: MDHEN and SYDVKM. The CDR3 is CASMEYGSGEKLFF. The CDR3, as DNA: TGTGCCAGCATGGAGTACGGGAGCGGGGAAAAACTGTTTTTT.

The rearrangement joins TRBV2 to TRBJ2-3; maybe TRBD2 (6 bases). This CDR3 is 15 amino acids long. The germline gives CDR1 SNHLY, CDR2 FYNNEI. Trimming took 3 bases from V and 0 from J, leaving 10 bases between them. CDR3 protein: CASSDPAGSTDTQYF. The DNA for the CDR3 is TGTGCCAGCAGTGATCCCGCGGGAAGCACAGATACGCAGTATTTT. The full variable domain, with the rest looked up from reference TRBV2 and TRBJ2-3, is EPEVTQTPSHQVTQMGQEVILRCVPISNHLYFYWYRQILGQKVEFLVSFYNNEISEKSEIFDDQFSVERPDGSNFTLKIRSTKLEDSAMYFCASSDPAGSTDTQYFGPGTRLTVL.

The chain couples TRBV5-1 to TRBJ1-6; D is uncertain. V was cut by 2 bases and J by 9 bases, with 12 bases left in between. Germline V gene data show CDR1 as SGHRS and CDR2 as YFSETQ. The CDR3 is made up of 14 amino acids. This CDR3 is CASSLNIDRSPLHF. The CDR3 nucleotides read TGCGCCAGCAGCTTAAATATCGACCGTTCACCCCTCCACTTT.

The chain employs TRBV2 and TRBJ2-3; 9 bases fit TRBD1. This CDR3 has 14 residues. CDR1 is SNHLY, CDR2 FYNNEI, per germline. V lost 6 bases to trimming and J lost 1 base; unmatched junction nucleotides: 2. The CDR3 reads CASRRTGGTDTQYF. CDR3 bases: TGTGCCAGCAGGAGGACAGGGGGCACAGATACGCAGTATTTT.

The CDR3 nucleotides are TGTGCCAGCAGCTTAGCCCGACTAGCGGGAGGGGGGGGGCACGAGCAGTACTTC. Translated: CASSLARLAGGGGHEQYF. V is TRBV7-2 and J is TRBJ2-7; 14 bases fit TRBD2. This CDR3 is built from 18 residues. Germline CDR1 reads SGHTA; CDR2 reads FQGNSA. Losses at the gene ends were 0 bases for V and 5 bases for J; bases not matched to a gene: 9.

Here the CDR3 DNA reads TGTGCCAGCAGTTCCCCAGGGACAGGACCCCTCCACTTT. Encoded protein: CASSSPGTGPLHF. This chain uses TRBV28 with TRBJ1-6; 8 nucleotides align to TRBD1. The trim removed 4 bases at V and 12 bases at J, leaving 5 bases unmatched. CDR1 is MDHEN and CDR2 is SYDVKM in the germline V gene. The CDR3 extends over 13 amino acids. Full variable domain (remainder filled in from reference TRBV28 and TRBJ1-6): DVKVTQSSRYLVKRTGEKVFLECVQDMDHENMFWYRQDPGLGLRLIYFSYDVKMKEKGDIPEGYSVSREKKERFSLILESASTNQTSMYLCASSSPGTGPLHFGNGTRLTVT.

The chain employs TRBV5-1 and TRBJ2-7; maybe TRBD2 (6 bases). The V gene lost 0 bases and the J gene lost 2 bases, with 15 bases spanning the gap. The germline V gene encodes CDR1 SGHRS and CDR2 YFSETQ. The length of the CDR3 is 16 residues. CDR3: CASSLVVSGLAYEQYF. In DNA form, the CDR3 reads TGCGCCAGCAGCTTGGTTGTTAGCGGTCTTGCCTACGAGCAGTACTTC.

The gene calls are TRBV7-3 and TRBJ2-7, with D possibly being TRBD1 (7 bases). CDR3 length: 17 residues. Trimming took off 3 bases at V and 4 bases at J, with 22 bases between the two ends. The V gene's germline CDR1 is SGHTA and CDR2 FQGTGA. The CDR3: CASSLIRGRQGLYEQYF. CDR3 coding DNA: TGTGCCAGCAGCTTGATTCGGGGGCGACAGGGTTTGTACGAGCAGTACTTC. Complete variable domain (other parts from reference TRBV7-3 and TRBJ2-7): GAGVSQTPSNKVTEKGKYVELRCDPISGHTALYWYRQSLGQGPEFLIYFQGTGAADDSGLPNDRFFAVRPEGSVSTLKIQRTERGDSAVYLCASSLIRGRQGLYEQYFGPGTRLTVT.

V gene TRBV5-6 combines with J gene TRBJ2-7; 14 positions match TRBD2. CDR3 length equals 16 residues. V lost 4 bases to trimming and J lost 2 bases; unmatched junction nucleotides: 5. Germline V CDR1 and CDR2: SGHDT, YYEEEE. The CDR3, as DNA: TGTGCCAGCAGCAGCACGGGACTAGCGGGAGCCTACGAGCAGTACTTC. Translated, it gives CASSSTGLAGAYEQYF.

J is TRBJ2-1 and V is TRBV27; TRBD2 aligns across 7 bases. The CDR3 loop spans 12 amino acids. Trimming took 3 bases from V and 7 from J; bases not matched to a gene: 0. Germline CDR1 MNHEY, CDR2 SMNVEV (reference sequence). Here the CDR3 reads CASSFSGNEQFF. In nucleotides, the CDR3 is TGTGCCAGCAGTTTTAGCGGGAATGAGCAGTTCTTC.

The chain joins TRBV24-1 to TRBJ2-7; the D is unclear. V shed 4 bases and J shed 3 bases, with 9 bases lying between them. The CDR3 is 13 amino acids. The germline V gene encodes CDR1 KGHDR and CDR2 SFDVKD. The CDR3 protein is CATSEPNSYEQYF. The CDR3 nucleotides read TGTGCCACCAGTGAGCCTAACAGCTACGAGCAGTACTTC.

The chain carries TRBV28 and TRBJ1-5; TRBD1 matches 8 bases. Germline CDR1 is MDHEN and CDR2 is SYDVKM. This CDR3 region has 18 residues. V was pared by 6 bases and J by 1 base, with 14 bases of the junction left unmatched. CDR3 protein: CASRTVDRGDRSNQPQHF. The CDR3 bases are TGTGCCAGCAGAACTGTCGACAGGGGTGATCGAAGCAATCAGCCCCAGCATTTT.

This chain's CDR3 is CASSPFNEQFF. The CDR3, as DNA: TGTGCCAGCAGCCCGTTCAATGAGCAGTTCTTC. The chain recombines TRBV7-9 with TRBJ2-1; D is undetermined. Germline V gene sequence: CDR1 SEHNR, CDR2 FQNEAQ (reference sequence). V lost 5 bases and J 6 bases, leaving 5 bases between the germline ends. There are 11 residues in the CDR3.

This clone has more than one count but fewer than ten. The V and J genes are TRBV4-2 and TRBJ2-7; D unclear. V lost 1 base to trimming and J lost 3 bases, with 10 bases between them. The CDR3 is made up of 14 amino acids. Germline CDR1 reads LGHNA; CDR2 reads YNFKEQ. In DNA form, the CDR3 reads TGTGCCAGCAGCCAAGTTCTTGAAAACTACGAGCAGTACTTC. It codes for CASSQVLENYEQYF.

The CDR3 nucleotides read TGCGCCAGCAGCCAAGACGGGCCAGGAGCTGCCTACGAGCAGTACTTC. It specifies CASSQDGPGAAYEQYF. The genes are TRBV4-3 and TRBJ2-7; D is ambiguous. The ends were cut back, 0 bases at V and 2 bases at J, with 14 bases in the middle. The CDR3 consists of 16 residues. Germline CDR1 LGHNA, CDR2 YSLEER.

The count of this clone is one. The J gene is TRBJ1-4, the V gene TRBV2; the D gene is possibly TRBD1 (5 bases). Germline-derived CDR1 and CDR2 are SNHLY and FYNNEI. Trimming shortened V by 3 bases and J by 8 bases, and 19 bases separated the two germline ends. The CDR3 covers 16 residues. CDR3 protein: CASSEGTTRLREKLFF. The CDR3 DNA follows: TGTGCCAGCAGTGAGGGGACGACAAGGTTAAGGGAAAAACTGTTTTTT.

This chain joins TRBV4-3 and TRBJ1-5; D is perhaps TRBD1 (6 bases). The CDR3 has 15 residues. V shed 0 bases and J shed 9 bases, with 15 bases lying between them. CDR1 is LGHNA, CDR2 YSLEER, per germline. DNA of the CDR3: TGCGCCAGCAGCCAAGATTCCAGGGGAGTGGGGCCCCAGCATTTT. The encoded protein is CASSQDSRGVGPQHF.

The genes are TRBV28 and TRBJ1-1, with D uncertain. CDR3 size: 13 residues. Per germline, CDR1 MDHEN and CDR2 SYDVKM. V was clipped by 3 bases and J by 5 bases, with 10 bases between them. The CDR3 DNA is TGTGCCAGCAGTTTGTCGTCACGGACTGAAGCTTTCTTT. Translating gives CASSLSSRTEAFF.

This chain uses TRBV4-1 with TRBJ1-6; D gene ambiguous. V lost 1 base, J lost 10 bases, and 5 bases lay in between. The CDR3 length is 12 residues. Germline loops: CDR1 MGHRA, CDR2 YSYEKL. CDR3 DNA sequence: TGCGCCAGCAGCCAAGGTTTCTCACCCCTCCACTTT. Translation: CASSQGFSPLHF.

The chain uses TRBV2 and TRBJ2-2, with D perhaps TRBD1 (6 bases). V lost 8 bases, J lost 1 base, and 11 bases lay in between. This CDR3 region has 14 residues. Per germline, CDR1 SNHLY and CDR2 FYNNEI. CDR3 nucleotide sequence: TGTGCCAGCGGGGGCAGGGAGAACACCGGGGAGCTGTTTTTT. It specifies CASGGRENTGELFF.